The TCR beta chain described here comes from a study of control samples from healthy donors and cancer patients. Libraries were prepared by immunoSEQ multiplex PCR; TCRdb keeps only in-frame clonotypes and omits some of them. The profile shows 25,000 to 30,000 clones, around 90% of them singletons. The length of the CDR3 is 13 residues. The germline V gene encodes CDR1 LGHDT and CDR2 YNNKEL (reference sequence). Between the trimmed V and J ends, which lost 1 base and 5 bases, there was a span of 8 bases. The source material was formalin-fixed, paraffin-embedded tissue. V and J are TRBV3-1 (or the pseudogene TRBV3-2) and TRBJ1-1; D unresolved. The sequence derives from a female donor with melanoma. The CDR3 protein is CASSQGVPTEAFF. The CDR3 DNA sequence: TGTGCCAGCAGCCAAGGAGTTCCGACTGAAGCTTTCTTT.